The next 6 T cell receptor beta chains were all read from a single sample in a study of CD8 T cells in Susac syndrome. RNA was extracted with the RNeasy kit, and a quantity of roughly 0.45 to 1 ug was reverse transcribed using random hexamers. MiXCR, applied by TCRdb to the immunoSEQ multiplex PCR reads, yields one record per CDR3 protein. The table includes 100,000 to 150,000 distinct CDR3 sequences, about 95% detected once. Sequenced sample: CD4+ T cells from PBMCs. These receptors originate from a human donor in good health.

This clonotype appeared a single time. This chain links TRBV7-8 with TRBJ2-1; 8 nucleotides align to TRBD2. This CDR3 has 14 amino acids. Germline CDR1 is SGHVS and CDR2 is FQNEAQ. After removal of 0 bases from V and 9 bases from J, the junction contained 4 bases not matched to a gene. The CDR3 spells CASSLAWTSSEQFF. The CDR3 DNA reads TGTGCCAGCAGCTTAGCGTGGACTAGCAGTGAGCAGTTCTTC.

The gene calls are TRBV20-1 and TRBJ2-5; TRBD2 matches 9 bases. Trimming cost V 3 bases and J 0 bases; bases outside gene matches: 2. There are 14 residues in the CDR3. Germline loops: CDR1 DFQATT, CDR2 SNEGSKA (reference sequence). The CDR3 DNA follows: TGCAGTGCTAGCCGACTAGCGGACCAAGAGACCCAGTACTTC. Translation: CSASRLADQETQYF.

The genes are TRBV5-1 and TRBJ1-5; a possible D gene is TRBD1 (5 bases). This CDR3 is 14 amino acids long. V lost 2 bases to trimming and J lost 5 bases, with 11 bases between them. In germline, CDR1 is SGHRS, CDR2 YFSETQ. For the CDR3, the DNA is TGCGCCAGCAGCTTCGGGGGTGGGGATCAGCCCCAGCATTTT. Its translation is CASSFGGGDQPQHF.

This clonotype was seen only a few times. The V call is TRBV19, the J call TRBJ1-1; a weak D match, TRBD1 (6 bases). This CDR3 is built from 15 residues. Germline lookup yields CDR1 LNHDA and CDR2 SQIVND (reference sequence). Trimming took 1 base from V and 4 from J, leaving 13 bases between them. The CDR3: CASSIVGGIGTEAFF. The CDR3 bases are TGTGCCAGTAGTATAGTAGGGGGTATCGGCACTGAAGCTTTCTTT.

This chain links TRBV25-1 with TRBJ2-3; perhaps TRBD2 as D (5 bases). The CDR3 consists of 13 residues. V was cut by 3 bases and J by 10 bases, with 14 bases left in between. CDR1 is MGHDK and CDR2 is SYGVNS in the germline V gene. The CDR3 nucleotides read TGTGCCAGCAGTGATCCCCTAGCTCAGGCGCAGTATTTT. Its protein is CASSDPLAQAQYF.

The chain combines TRBV7-9 with TRBJ2-1; D gene ambiguous. This CDR3 has 15 amino acids. From germline, CDR1 is SEHNR and CDR2 FQNEAQ (reference sequence). Trimming took 4 bases from V and 0 from J, leaving 10 bases between them. The DNA of the CDR3 is TGTGCCAGCAGCTCGACCGATAGCTCCTACAATGAGCAGTTCTTC. Amino acids: CASSSTDSSYNEQFF.